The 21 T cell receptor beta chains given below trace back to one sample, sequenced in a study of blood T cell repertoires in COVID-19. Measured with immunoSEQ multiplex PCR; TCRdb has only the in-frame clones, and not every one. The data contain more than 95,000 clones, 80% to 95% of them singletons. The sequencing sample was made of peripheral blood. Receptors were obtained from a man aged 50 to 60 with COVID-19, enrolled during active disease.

DNA for the CDR3: TGTGCCAGCAGTCTGGGACAGCCGAACACTGAAGCTTTCTTT. It specifies CASSLGQPNTEAFF. The chain carries TRBV27 and TRBJ1-1, with 7 bases fitting TRBD1. The CDR3 is 14 amino acids. Per the germline V gene, CDR1 is MNHEY and CDR2 is SMNVEV (reference sequence). The V segment lost 5 bases and the J segment 1 base; nucleotides outside the gene matches: 4.

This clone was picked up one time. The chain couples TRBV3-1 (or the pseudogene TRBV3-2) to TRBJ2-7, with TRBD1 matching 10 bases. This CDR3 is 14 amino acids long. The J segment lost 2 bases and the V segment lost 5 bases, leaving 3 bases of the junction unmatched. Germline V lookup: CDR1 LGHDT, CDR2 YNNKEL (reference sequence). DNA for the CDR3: TGTGCCAGCAGCGAAGGACAGGGGGCCTACGAGCAGTACTTC. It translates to CASSEGQGAYEQYF.

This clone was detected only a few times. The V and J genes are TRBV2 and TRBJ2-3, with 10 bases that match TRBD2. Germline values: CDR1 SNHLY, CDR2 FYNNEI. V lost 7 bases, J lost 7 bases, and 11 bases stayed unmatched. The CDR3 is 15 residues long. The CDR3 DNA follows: TGTGCCAGCACCCCGACTAGCGGGCCCCCCCATACGCAGTATTTT. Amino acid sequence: CASTPTSGPPHTQYF.

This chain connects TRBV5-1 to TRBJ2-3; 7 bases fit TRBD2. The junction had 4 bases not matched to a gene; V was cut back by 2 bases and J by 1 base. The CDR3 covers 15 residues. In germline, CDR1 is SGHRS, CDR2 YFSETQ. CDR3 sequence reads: CASSFATSGTDTQYF. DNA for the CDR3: TGCGCCAGCAGCTTTGCTACTAGCGGCACAGATACGCAGTATTTT. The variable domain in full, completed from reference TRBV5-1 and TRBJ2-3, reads KAGVTQTPRYLIKTRGQQVTLSCSPISGHRSVSWYQQTPGQGLQFLFEYFSETQRNKGNFPGRFSGRQFSNSRSEMNVSTLELGDSALYLCASSFATSGTDTQYFGPGTRLTVL.

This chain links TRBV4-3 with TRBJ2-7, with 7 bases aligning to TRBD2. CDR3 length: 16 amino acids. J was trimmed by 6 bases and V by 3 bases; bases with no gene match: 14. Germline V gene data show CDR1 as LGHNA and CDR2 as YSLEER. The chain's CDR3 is CASSHLGEGRLGEQYF. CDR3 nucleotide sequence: TGCGCCAGCAGCCATTTGGGGGAGGGAAGGCTGGGCGAGCAGTACTTC.

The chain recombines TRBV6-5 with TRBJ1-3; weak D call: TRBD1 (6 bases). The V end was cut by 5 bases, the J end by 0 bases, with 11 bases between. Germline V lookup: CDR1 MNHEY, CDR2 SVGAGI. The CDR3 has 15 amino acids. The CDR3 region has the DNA TGTGCCAGCAGTAAGACAGGATTCTCTGGAAACACCATATATTTT. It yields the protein CASSKTGFSGNTIYF.

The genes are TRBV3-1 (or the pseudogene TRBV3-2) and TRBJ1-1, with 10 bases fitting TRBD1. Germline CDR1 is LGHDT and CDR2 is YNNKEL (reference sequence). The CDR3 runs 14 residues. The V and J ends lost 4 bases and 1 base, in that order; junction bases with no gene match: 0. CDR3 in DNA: TGTGCCAGCAGCCGACAGGGGGCGAACACTGAAGCTTTCTTT. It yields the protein CASSRQGANTEAFF.

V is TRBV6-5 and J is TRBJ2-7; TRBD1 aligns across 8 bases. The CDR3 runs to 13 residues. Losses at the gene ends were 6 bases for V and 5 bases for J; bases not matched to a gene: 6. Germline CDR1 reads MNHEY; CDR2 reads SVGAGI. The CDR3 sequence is CASRKTGANEQYV. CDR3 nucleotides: TGTGCCAGCAGGAAGACAGGGGCAAACGAGCAGTACGTC.

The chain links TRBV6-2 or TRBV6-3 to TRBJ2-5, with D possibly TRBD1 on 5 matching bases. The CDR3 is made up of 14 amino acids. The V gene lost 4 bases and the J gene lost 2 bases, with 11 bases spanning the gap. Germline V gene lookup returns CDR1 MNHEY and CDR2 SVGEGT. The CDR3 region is CASSSRQPQETQYF. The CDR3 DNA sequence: TGTGCCAGCAGTTCCCGACAGCCACAAGAGACCCAGTACTTC.

The CDR3 sequence is CASSPLDRGGYEQYF. DNA for the CDR3: TGTGCCAGCTCACCTCTGGACAGGGGGGGTTACGAGCAGTACTTC. The chain is built from TRBV18 and TRBJ2-7, with 10 bases identical to TRBD1. The CDR3 length is 15 residues. V lost 3 bases and J lost 4; bases outside the gene matches: 6. Germline lookup yields CDR1 KGHSH and CDR2 LQKENI.

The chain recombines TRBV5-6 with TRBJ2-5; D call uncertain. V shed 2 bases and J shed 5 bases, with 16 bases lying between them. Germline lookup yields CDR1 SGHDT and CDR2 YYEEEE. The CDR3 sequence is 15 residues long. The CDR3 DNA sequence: TGTGCCAGCAGCTTACTTTCGGGTACCAAGGAGACCCAGTACTTC. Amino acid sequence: CASSLLSGTKETQYF.

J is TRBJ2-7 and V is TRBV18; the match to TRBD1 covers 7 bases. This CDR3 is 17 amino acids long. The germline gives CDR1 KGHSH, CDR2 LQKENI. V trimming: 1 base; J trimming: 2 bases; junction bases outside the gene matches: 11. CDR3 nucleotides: TGTGCCAGCTCACCACGAGGGGGCGCGGTTGAAACCTACGAGCAGTACTTC. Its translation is CASSPRGGAVETYEQYF.

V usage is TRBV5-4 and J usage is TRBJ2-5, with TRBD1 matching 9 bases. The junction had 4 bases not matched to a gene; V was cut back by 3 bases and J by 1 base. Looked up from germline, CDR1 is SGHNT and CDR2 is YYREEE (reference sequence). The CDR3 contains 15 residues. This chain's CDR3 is CASSSSTGGQETQYF. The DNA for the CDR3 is TGTGCCAGCAGCTCTTCGACAGGGGGCCAAGAGACCCAGTACTTC.

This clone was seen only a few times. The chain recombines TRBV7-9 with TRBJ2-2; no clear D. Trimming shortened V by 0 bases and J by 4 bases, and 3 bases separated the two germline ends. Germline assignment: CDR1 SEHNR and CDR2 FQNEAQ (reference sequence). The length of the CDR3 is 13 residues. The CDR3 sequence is CASSLASTGELFF. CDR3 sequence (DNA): TGTGCCAGCAGCTTAGCCAGCACCGGGGAGCTGTTTTTT.

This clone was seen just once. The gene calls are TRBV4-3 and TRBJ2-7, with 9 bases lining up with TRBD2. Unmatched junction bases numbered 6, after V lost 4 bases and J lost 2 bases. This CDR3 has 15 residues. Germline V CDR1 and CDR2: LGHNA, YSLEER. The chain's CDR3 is CASSLRLAETYEQYF. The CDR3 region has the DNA TGCGCCAGCAGCCTCCGACTAGCGGAGACCTACGAGCAGTACTTC.

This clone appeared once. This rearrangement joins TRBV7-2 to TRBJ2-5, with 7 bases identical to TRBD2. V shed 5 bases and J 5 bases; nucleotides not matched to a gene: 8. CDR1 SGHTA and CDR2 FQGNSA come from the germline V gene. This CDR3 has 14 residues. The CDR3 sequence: CASSLLGGRETQYF. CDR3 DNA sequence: TGTGCCAGCAGCCTCCTGGGAGGGCGGGAGACCCAGTACTTC.

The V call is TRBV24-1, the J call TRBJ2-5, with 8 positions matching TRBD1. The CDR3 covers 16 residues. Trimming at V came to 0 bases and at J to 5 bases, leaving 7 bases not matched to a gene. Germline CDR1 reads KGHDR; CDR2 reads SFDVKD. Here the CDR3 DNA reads TGTGCCACCAGTGATTTGGGAGGACAGGGCGTGGAGACCCAGTACTTC. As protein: CATSDLGGQGVETQYF.

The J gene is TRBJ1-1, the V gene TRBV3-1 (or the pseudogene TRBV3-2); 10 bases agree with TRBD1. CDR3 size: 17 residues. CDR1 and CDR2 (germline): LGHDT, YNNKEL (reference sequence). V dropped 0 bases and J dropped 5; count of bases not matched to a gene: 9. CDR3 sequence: CASSQDRGTGAETEAFF. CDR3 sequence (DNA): TGTGCCAGCAGCCAAGATAGAGGGACAGGGGCTGAGACTGAAGCTTTCTTT.

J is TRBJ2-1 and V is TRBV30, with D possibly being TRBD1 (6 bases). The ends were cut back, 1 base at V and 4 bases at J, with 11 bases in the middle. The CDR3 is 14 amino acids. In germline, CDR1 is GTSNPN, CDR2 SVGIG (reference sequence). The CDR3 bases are TGTGCCTGGAGTGGTCTCCAGGGGTACAATGAGCAGTTCTTC. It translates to CAWSGLQGYNEQFF.

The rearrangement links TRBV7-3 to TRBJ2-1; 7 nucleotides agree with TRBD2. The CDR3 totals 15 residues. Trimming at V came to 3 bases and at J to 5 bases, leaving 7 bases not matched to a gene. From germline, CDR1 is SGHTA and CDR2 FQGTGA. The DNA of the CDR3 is TGTGCCAGCAGCTTGGTAAGCGGGGTAAACAATGAGCAGTTCTTC. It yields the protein CASSLVSGVNNEQFF.

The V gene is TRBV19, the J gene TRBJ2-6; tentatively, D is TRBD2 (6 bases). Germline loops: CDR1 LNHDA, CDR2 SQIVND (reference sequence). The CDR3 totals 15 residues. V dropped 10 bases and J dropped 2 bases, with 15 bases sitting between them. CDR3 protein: CATRGGTTGANVLTF. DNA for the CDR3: TGTGCCACCAGAGGAGGGACCACTGGGGCCAACGTCCTGACTTTC.